This T cell receptor beta chain was captured by sequencing in a study of CD8+CD57+ T cells in acquired aplastic anemia. Study-wide background: Each DNA sample taken from sorted CD4+ and CD8+ cells came to about 3.2 ug on average.

Study-wide points: Controls and patients did not differ significantly in CD8+ Simpson's diversity. Shared by patients and controls, approximately 29 CD8+ CDR3s were abundant in patients.

This clonotype was detected only once. Its antigen is not identified. V was clipped by 5 bases and J by 1 base, with 8 bases between them. Germline lookup yields CDR1 SGHAT and CDR2 FQNNGV. This CDR3 region has 13 residues. Patients chosen for sequencing had CD8+CD57+ cells that had expanded, as shown by flow cytometry. Diagnosis of severe acquired aplastic anemia applied to all patients. Using genomic DNA as the template, TCR beta VDJ and CDR3 profiling was carried out. TCRdb re-called the reads through MiXCR, storing one row per CDR3 protein. The sample yields about 290,000 distinct CDR3 sequences, approximately 58% seen once.

The chain recombines TRBV11-2 with TRBJ2-5; maybe TRBD2 (5 bases). The specimen was sorted CD4+, CD8+, or CD8+CD57+ T cells (not recorded which) from PBMCs. The receptor comes from a human donor with aplastic anemia. CDR3 bases: TGTGCCAGCAGCCCGAGCGGCCAAGAGACCCAGTACTTC. It encodes CASSPSGQETQYF.